The rows below give T cell receptor beta chains drawn from one sample of a study of OX40 agonist ivuxolimab in advanced cancers. Repertoires were generated with immunoSEQ multiplex PCR, while TCRdb's copy carries only in-frame clones and drops some. In the table there are 70,000 or so clones, roughly 90% of which are singletons. The material was CD4+ or CD8+ T cells sorted from blood, obtained in a trial of the OX40 agonist ivuxolimab. These receptors all stem from an adult with an advanced solid tumor such as melanoma, head and neck, liver or kidney cancer. The CDR3 runs from the conserved cysteine through the conserved F or W. D genes are given only for firm matches. Size is stated for part of the rows, as once, few or many counts, or as a class when the clone is expanded.

j_call clone_size d_call v_call cdr3_nt cdr3_aa
TRBJ2-1 NA TRBD2 TRBV7-9 TGTGCCAGCAGCTATAGCGGGATGAGCTCCTACAATGAGCAGTTCTTC CASSYSGMSSYNEQFF
TRBJ2-2 NA TRBD1 TRBV7-6 TGTGCCAGCAGCTTAGTCGTCATTGGACAGGGGGGGACCGGGGAGCTGTTTTTT CASSLVVIGQGGTGELFF
TRBJ2-7 NA TRBD2 TRBV27 TGTGCCAGCAGTTTGGGAGGGAGCTCCTACGAGCAGTACTTC CASSLGGSSYEQYF
TRBJ1-1 NA NA TRBV5-5 TGTGCCAGCAGCTTGGTCGGGGAGGTGAACACTGAAGCTTTCTTT CASSLVGEVNTEAFF
TRBJ2-1 NA TRBD2 TRBV19 TGTGCCAGTAGTATTGGCGGGGGGGCCGGCTACAATGAGCAGTTCTTC CASSIGGGAGYNEQFF
TRBJ1-5 NA NA TRBV15 TGTGCCACCAGCAGAGGAGGGGGGTATAGCAATCAGCCCCAGCATTTT CATSRGGGYSNQPQHF
TRBJ1-5 NA NA TRBV2 TGTGCCAGCAGTGAATTACAGACCAATCAGCCCCAGCATTTT CASSELQTNQPQHF
TRBJ1-2 NA NA TRBV29-1 TGCAGCGTTGAACAAGACTATGGCTACACCTTC CSVEQDYGYTF
TRBJ2-1 NA NA TRBV6-5 TGTGCCAGCAGTTACTTTCCGGGACCGACTTACAATGAGCAGTTCTTC CASSYFPGPTYNEQFF
TRBJ2-7 NA NA TRBV5-1 TGCGCCAGCAGCTCGGACCCCGTTGACGAGCAGTACTTC CASSSDPVDEQYF
TRBJ2-1 NA TRBD2 TRBV4-2 TGTGCCAGCAGCCATGACCTAGCGGGGATGGGGAATGAGCAGTTCTTC CASSHDLAGMGNEQFF
TRBJ1-4 NA NA TRBV5-1 TGCGCCAGCAAACAGGGTGAAAAACTGTTTTTT CASKQGEKLFF
TRBJ1-1 NA TRBD1 TRBV6-6 TGTGCCAGCAGCACAGGGGTAGGGAACACTGAAGCTTTCTTT CASSTGVGNTEAFF
TRBJ1-2 NA TRBD1 TRBV7-9 TGTGCCAGCAGCTTAGGTCAGGGGGCAGACGGCTACACCTTC CASSLGQGADGYTF
TRBJ2-4 NA NA TRBV27 TGTGCCAGCAGTTTGAACAGCCCATTAGACATTCAGTACTTC CASSLNSPLDIQYF
TRBJ2-3 NA NA TRBV4-1 TGCGCCAGCAGCCAAGCCCGACAGGCCAGCACAGATACGCAGTATTTT CASSQARQASTDTQYF
TRBJ1-2 once NA TRBV27 TGTGCCAGCAGTTTACTTGCCCCGGCAGGGGAAGGCTACACCTTC CASSLLAPAGEGYTF
TRBJ1-5 NA NA TRBV6-5 TGTGCCAGCAGTTATTCTTACGGGGAGGTCAATCAGCCCCAGCATTTT CASSYSYGEVNQPQHF
TRBJ1-5 NA TRBD1 TRBV7-2 TGTGCCAGCAGCGCCCGGGACAGCTACAATCAGCCCCAGCATTTT CASSARDSYNQPQHF
TRBJ1-4 NA NA TRBV5-6 TGTGCCAGCAGCTTGGTCGGATTTAATGAAAAACTGTTTTTT CASSLVGFNEKLFF
TRBJ2-1 NA NA TRBV6-6 TGTGCCAGCACCGCAGTGTTGGGGAAACAGTTCTTC CASTAVLGKQFF
TRBJ2-1 NA NA TRBV11-3 TGTGCCAGCAGCTTAGCGGGGGAGTCGATTGAGCAGTTCTTC CASSLAGESIEQFF
TRBJ1-2 few NA TRBV16 TGTGCCAGCAGCCAATCGCCACCGGTCTATGGCTACACCTTC CASSQSPPVYGYTF
TRBJ2-7 NA TRBD2 TRBV7-6 TGTGCCAGCAGTGATCTAGCGGGGGGTTACGAGCAGTACTTC CASSDLAGGYEQYF
TRBJ2-7 NA NA TRBV27 TGTGCCAGCAGCCGGGACGGGGGTTCCTACGAGCAGTACTTC CASSRDGGSYEQYF
TRBJ2-5 NA TRBD1 TRBV5-6 TGTGCCAGCAGCTTGGCCGGGGGACAGGGGGCGCGGGAGACCCAGTACTTC CASSLAGGQGARETQYF
TRBJ2-7 few NA TRBV10-1 TGCGCCAGCAGTGATCTGGGGGTTTCTTATTCCTACGAGCAGTACTTC CASSDLGVSYSYEQYF
TRBJ2-7 NA TRBD1 TRBV27 TGTGCCAGCAGTTTAATCGGGGCCGGGGACAGGGGTATCGCCTACGAGCAGTACTTC CASSLIGAGDRGIAYEQYF
TRBJ1-3 NA NA TRBV15 TGTGCCACCAGCAGAGATCGCGGGGGCGCCGGATACACCATATATTTT CATSRDRGGAGYTIYF
TRBJ2-7 NA TRBD1 TRBV7-8 TGTGCCAGCAGCACGGGACAGGTGGGGGAGCAGTACTTC CASSTGQVGEQYF
TRBJ1-1 NA NA TRBV9 TGTGCCAGCAGCGCCAGACAGGCCACGAACACTGAAGCTTTCTTT CASSARQATNTEAFF
TRBJ1-2 NA NA TRBV9 TGTGCCAGCAGCGTAAGCGGGGGAACCGTCTACACCTTC CASSVSGGTVYTF
TRBJ1-3 once NA TRBV15 TGTGCCACCAGCAGAGATAGGTCAGGACAAGGAAACACCATATATTTT CATSRDRSGQGNTIYF
TRBJ1-1 few TRBD1 TRBV9 TGTGCCAGCAGCGTAAACCGGGACAGCTTTGGGACTGAAGCTTTCTTT CASSVNRDSFGTEAFF
TRBJ2-1 NA NA TRBV13 TGTGCCAGCAGCCACGGACAGATCTTCAATGAGCAGTTCTTC CASSHGQIFNEQFF
TRBJ1-5 NA NA TRBV7-2 TGTGCCAGCAGCTTAGGGGGGCGGGGGTCCCGTCCGGATCAGCCCCAGCATTTT CASSLGGRGSRPDQPQHF
TRBJ2-7 NA NA TRBV13 TGTGCCAGCAGCCGGACCGGGACTCCTTTTGGTGAGCAGTACTTC CASSRTGTPFGEQYF
TRBJ2-5 NA TRBD2 TRBV10-3 TGTGCCACGCGGACTAGCGGAGCCCAAGAGACCCAGTACTTC CATRTSGAQETQYF
TRBJ2-7 NA TRBD1 TRBV7-3 TGTGCCAGCAGCTTAACGCCGGTGGGACAGGGGGCGCGAGAGCAGTACTTC CASSLTPVGQGAREQYF
TRBJ1-2 NA NA TRBV29-1 TGCAGCGGTGGGGACACCCGGTACACCTTC CSGGDTRYTF
TRBJ2-7 NA NA TRBV7-6 TGTGCCAGCAGCTACAGGGAGGGTACCTACGAGCAGTACTTC CASSYREGTYEQYF
TRBJ2-3 NA NA TRBV14 TGTGCCAGCAGCCAAGGCCTAGGACGCACAGATACGCAGTATTTT CASSQGLGRTDTQYF
TRBJ2-1 NA TRBD1 TRBV5-1 TGCGCCAGCAGCTTGGCCCGCCTGACAGGGAACTCCTACAATGAGCAGTTCTTC CASSLARLTGNSYNEQFF
TRBJ2-3 NA TRBD2 TRBV5-8 TGTGCCAGCAGCCCTCGAGTAGCGGGGGGAGGAGCAGATACGCAGTATTTT CASSPRVAGGGADTQYF
TRBJ1-1 NA NA TRBV5-4 TGTGCCAGCCACCTTAGGGCTAACACTGAAGCTTTCTTT CASHLRANTEAFF
TRBJ2-7 NA NA TRBV4-1 TGCGCCAGCAGCCAAGGGGCGGACAGCTACTACGAGCAGTACTTC CASSQGADSYYEQYF
TRBJ2-3 NA NA TRBV7-8 TGTGCCAGCAGCTTAAACGGGGGCGTCGCAGATACGCAGTATTTT CASSLNGGVADTQYF
TRBJ2-7 NA NA TRBV9 TGTGCCAGCAGCGTAGGGGGCGGAGCCTCTAACGAGCAGTACTTC CASSVGGGASNEQYF
TRBJ1-1 NA TRBD1 TRBV6-7 TGTGCCAGCAGTTACACCGACAGGGTTTGGGCAGAAAACACTGAAGCTTTCTTT CASSYTDRVWAENTEAFF
TRBJ2-7 NA TRBD2 TRBV7-8 TGTGCCAGCAGCTCGCTACTGGCGGGGGGAACCTACGAGCAGTACTTC CASSSLLAGGTYEQYF
TRBJ1-4 NA NA TRBV13 TGTGCCAGCAGTACCGCAACTAATGAAAAACTGTTTTTT CASSTATNEKLFF
TRBJ2-1 NA TRBD1 TRBV7-6 TGTGCCAGCAGCCCAGGGGGTAATGAGCAGTTCTTC CASSPGGNEQFF
TRBJ1-6 once NA TRBV9 TGTGCCAGCACCTTATTGCCGGGACAATCGCATTCACCCCTCCACTTT CASTLLPGQSHSPLHF